This record covers a single T cell receptor beta chain. This sequence may be a read error, since a much larger clone differs from it by one base. This sample stems from a study of blood T cells in healthy people across ages. The use of a sample-barcoded 5' primer and a J-beta primer mix characterized a second PCR of about 6 to 11 cycles. TCRdb redid the calling of the 5' RACE reads with MiXCR, one entry per CDR3 protein. The profile shows over 550,000 distinct CDR3 sequences, around 31% of them singletons. This CDR3 has 16 residues. Germline assignment: CDR1 KGHDR and CDR2 SFDVKD. V trimming: 5 bases; J trimming: 2 bases; junction bases outside the gene matches: 10.

The receptor comes from a woman of 80 years or more in good health. The source material was blood. The chain couples TRBV24-1 to TRBJ1-2; 7 bases agree with TRBD1. The CDR3 DNA follows: TGTGCCACCAGTGGTCGCGACCGGGACAGAAACTATGGCTACACCTTC. It is translated as CATSGRDRDRNYGYTF.